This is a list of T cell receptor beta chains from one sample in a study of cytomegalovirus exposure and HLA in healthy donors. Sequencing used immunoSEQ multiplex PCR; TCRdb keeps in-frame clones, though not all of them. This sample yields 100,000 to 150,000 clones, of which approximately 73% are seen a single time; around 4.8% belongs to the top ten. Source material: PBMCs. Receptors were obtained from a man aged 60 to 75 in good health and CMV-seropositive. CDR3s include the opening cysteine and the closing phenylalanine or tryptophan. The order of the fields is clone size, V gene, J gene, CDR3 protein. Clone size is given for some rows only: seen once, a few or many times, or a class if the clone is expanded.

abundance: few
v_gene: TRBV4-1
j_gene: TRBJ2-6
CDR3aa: CASSQGRPEKGRANVLTF

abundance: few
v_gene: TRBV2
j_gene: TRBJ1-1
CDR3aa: CASMRQATATEAFF

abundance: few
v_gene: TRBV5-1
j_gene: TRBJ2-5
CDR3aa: CASSLIGAYQETQYF

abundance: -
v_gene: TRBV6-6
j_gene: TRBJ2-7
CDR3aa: CASSQLGRGSYEQYF

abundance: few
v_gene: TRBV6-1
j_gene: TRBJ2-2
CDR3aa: CASSVERVDTGELFF

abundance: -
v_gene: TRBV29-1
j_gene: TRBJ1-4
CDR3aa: CSVLQGEKLFF

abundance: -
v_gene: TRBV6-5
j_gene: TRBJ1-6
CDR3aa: CASSREAPNNSPLHF

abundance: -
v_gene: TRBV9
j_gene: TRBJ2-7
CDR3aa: CASSQGVGDRGHYEQYF

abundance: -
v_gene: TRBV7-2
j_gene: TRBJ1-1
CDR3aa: CASSSLTLTAFF

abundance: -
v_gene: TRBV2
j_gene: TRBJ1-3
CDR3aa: CASRADSGNTIYF

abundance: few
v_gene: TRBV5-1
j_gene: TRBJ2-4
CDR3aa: CASSLGGIAKNIQYF

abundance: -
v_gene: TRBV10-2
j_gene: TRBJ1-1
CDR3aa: CASESIEGVTGYTEAFF

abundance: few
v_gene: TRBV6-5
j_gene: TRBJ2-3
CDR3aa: CASSYRGADTQYF

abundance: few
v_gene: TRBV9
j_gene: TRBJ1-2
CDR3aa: CASSRGTGGSGYTF

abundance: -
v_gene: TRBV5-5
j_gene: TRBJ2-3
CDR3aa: CASSSGTDTQYF

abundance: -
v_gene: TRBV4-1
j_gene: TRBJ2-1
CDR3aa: CASSRTPPNPDEQFF

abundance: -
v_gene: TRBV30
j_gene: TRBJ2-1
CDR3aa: CAWSFGGANEQFF

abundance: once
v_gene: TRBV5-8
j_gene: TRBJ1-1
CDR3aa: CASGASSTWDRVTEAFF

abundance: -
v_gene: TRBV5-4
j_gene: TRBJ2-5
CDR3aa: CASSLGGRGRQETQYF

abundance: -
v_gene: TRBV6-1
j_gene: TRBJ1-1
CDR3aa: CASSLDRVTEAFF

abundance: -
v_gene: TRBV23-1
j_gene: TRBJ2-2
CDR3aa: CASRRQDVLNTGELFF

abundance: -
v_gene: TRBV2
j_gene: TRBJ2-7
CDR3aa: CASRSSYEQYF

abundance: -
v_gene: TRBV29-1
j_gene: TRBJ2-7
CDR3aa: CSGQLGQGKGEQYF

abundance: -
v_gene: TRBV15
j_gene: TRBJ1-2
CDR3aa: CATSGFRSRGYGYTF

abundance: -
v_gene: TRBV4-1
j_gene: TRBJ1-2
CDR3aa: CASSLNSGTGAGYTF

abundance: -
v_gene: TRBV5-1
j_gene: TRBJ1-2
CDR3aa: CASSLAGQGDGYTF

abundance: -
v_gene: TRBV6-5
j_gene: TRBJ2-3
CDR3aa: CASSTTRLPTDTQYF

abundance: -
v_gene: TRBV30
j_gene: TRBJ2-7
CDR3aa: CAWMTGFPYEQYF

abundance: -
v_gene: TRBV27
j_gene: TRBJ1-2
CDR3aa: CASSLHRDRAGYGYTF